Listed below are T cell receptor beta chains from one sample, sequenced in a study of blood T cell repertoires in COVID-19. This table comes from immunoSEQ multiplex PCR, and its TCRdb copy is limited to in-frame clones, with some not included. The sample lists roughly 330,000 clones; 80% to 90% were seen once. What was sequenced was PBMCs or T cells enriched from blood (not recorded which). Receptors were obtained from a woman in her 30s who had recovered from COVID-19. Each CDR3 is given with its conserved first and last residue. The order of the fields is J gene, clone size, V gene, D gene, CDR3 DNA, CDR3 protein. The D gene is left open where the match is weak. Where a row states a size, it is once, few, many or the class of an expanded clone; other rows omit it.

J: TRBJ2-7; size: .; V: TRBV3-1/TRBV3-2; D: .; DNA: TGTGCCAGCAGCCAAGATCTGGGACACTCCTACGAGCAGTACTTC; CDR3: CASSQDLGHSYEQYF
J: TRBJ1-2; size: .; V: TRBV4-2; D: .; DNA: TGTGCCAGCAGCCAAGGAGAGGGTCGTGAGCGCTACACCTTC; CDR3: CASSQGEGRERYTF
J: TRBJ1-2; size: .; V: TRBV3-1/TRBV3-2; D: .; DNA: TGTGCCAGCAGCCTTAACCTTCGGACAGCCCGGGCCTACACCTTC; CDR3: CASSLNLRTARAYTF
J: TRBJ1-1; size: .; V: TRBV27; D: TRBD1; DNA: TGTGCCAGCAGCAGGGGGACAGGGAACACTGAAGCTTTCTTT; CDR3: CASSRGTGNTEAFF
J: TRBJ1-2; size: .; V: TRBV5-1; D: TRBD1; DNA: TGCGCCAGCAGCGCGGACAGGGGGGCCGATGGCTACACCTTC; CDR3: CASSADRGADGYTF
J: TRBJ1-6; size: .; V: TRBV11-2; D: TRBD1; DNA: TGTGCCAGCTCTACAGGGGGTTCGTATAATTCACCCCTCCACTTT; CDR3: CASSTGGSYNSPLHF
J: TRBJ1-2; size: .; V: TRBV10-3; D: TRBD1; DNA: TGTGCCACCCAGGGGGCAGGGGGTGATAACTATGGCTACACCTTC; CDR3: CATQGAGGDNYGYTF
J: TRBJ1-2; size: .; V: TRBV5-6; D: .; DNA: TGTGCCAGCAGCTTGGGACCCCCGGGTGGCTACACCTTC; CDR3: CASSLGPPGGYTF
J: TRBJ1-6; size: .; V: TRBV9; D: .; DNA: TGTGCCAGCAGCGAGCAGACAGGCTATAATTCACCCCTCCACTTT; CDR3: CASSEQTGYNSPLHF
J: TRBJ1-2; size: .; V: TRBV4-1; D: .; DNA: TGCGCCAGCAGCCAAGGATACGGTTACACCTTC; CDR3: CASSQGYGYTF
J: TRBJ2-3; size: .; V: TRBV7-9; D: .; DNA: TGTGCCAGCAGTTCCCAGGGGACAGATACGCAGTATTTT; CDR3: CASSSQGTDTQYF
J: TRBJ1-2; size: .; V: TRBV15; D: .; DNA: TGTGCCACCAGCAGAGGAGTTTATGGCTACACCTTC; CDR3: CATSRGVYGYTF
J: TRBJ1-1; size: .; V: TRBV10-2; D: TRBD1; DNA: TGCGCCAGCAGGCTAGCGGGGCCAGGGGGGAACACTGAAGCTTTCTTT; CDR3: CASRLAGPGGNTEAFF
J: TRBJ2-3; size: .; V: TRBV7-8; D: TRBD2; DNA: TGTGCCAGCAGCTATAGTTGGACTAGCGAGGCAGATACGCAGTATTTT; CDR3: CASSYSWTSEADTQYF
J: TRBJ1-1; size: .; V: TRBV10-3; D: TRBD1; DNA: TGTGCCATCGGCGACAGGGGCACTGAAGCTTTCTTT; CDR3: CAIGDRGTEAFF
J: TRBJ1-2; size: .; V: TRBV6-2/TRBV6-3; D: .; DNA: TGTGCCAGCAGTTCCCCCGGACTCGGGGGTGGCTACACCTTC; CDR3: CASSSPGLGGGYTF
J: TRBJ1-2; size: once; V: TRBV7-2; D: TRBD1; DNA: TGTGCCAGCAGCCCCGACAGGGGGGTTTACTACGGCTACACCTTC; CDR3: CASSPDRGVYYGYTF
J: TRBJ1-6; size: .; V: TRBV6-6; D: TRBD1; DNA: TGTGCCAGCAGGCAGGACAGGGGGCGCTTCGTACCCCTCCACTTT; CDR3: CASRQDRGRFVPLHF
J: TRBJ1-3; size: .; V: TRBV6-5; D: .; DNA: TGTGCCAGCAGGTACGGACAGAAAGACTCTGGAAACACCATATATTTT; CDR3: CASRYGQKDSGNTIYF
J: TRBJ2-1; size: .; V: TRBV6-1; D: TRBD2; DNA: TGTGCCAGCAGTGAAGCGCTTCGAGGGAGGGAGTTCTTC; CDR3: CASSEALRGREFF
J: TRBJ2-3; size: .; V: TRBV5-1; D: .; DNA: TGCGCCAGCAGCTTGGAACAGCTAACAGATACGCAGTATTTT; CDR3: CASSLEQLTDTQYF
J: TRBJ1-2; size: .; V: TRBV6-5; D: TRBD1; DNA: TGTGCCAGCATTCCGGGACAGGGCTATGGCTACACCTTC; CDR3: CASIPGQGYGYTF
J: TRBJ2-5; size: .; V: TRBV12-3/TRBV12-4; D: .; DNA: TGTGCCAGCAGCGATTCCGGGGAGACCCAGTACTTC; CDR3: CASSDSGETQYF
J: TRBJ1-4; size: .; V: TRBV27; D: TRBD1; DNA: TGTGCCAGCAGTTCCTCAAACAGGGGCCTCTGGGAAAAACTGTTTTTT; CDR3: CASSSSNRGLWEKLFF
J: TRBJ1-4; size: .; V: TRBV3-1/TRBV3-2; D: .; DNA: TGTGCCAGCCTTGGGGGGGGCTGGACTAATGAAAAACTGTTTTTT; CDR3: CASLGGGWTNEKLFF
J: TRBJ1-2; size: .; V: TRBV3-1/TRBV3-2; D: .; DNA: TGTGCCAGCAGCCTCCCCCCAGGCGGCTACACCTTC; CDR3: CASSLPPGGYTF
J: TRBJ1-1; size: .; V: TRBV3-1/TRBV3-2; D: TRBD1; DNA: TGTGCCAGCAGCTCCACAGGGGGTATCTACACTGAAGCTTTCTTT; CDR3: CASSSTGGIYTEAFF
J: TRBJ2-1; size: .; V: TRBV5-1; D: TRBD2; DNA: TGCGCCAGCAGCACGGGACTAGCGGGGGTGAGTGAGCAGTTCTTC; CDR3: CASSTGLAGVSEQFF
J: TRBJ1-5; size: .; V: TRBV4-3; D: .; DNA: TGCGCCAGCAGCCCCAGGCGGGGGGGCAATCAGCCCCAGCATTTT; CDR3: CASSPRRGGNQPQHF
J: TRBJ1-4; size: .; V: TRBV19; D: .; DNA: TGTGCCAGTAGTACCCCCGGGGTTAATGAAAAACTGTTTTTT; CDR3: CASSTPGVNEKLFF
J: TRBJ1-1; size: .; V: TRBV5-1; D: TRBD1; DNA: TGCGCCAGCAGCATGGCGAGTGGGACAGGTGACGGTGAAGCTTTCTTT; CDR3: CASSMASGTGDGEAFF
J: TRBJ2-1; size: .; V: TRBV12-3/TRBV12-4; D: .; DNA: TGTGCCAGCAGTTTGGGGACACCCCCTGAGCAGTTCTTC; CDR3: CASSLGTPPEQFF
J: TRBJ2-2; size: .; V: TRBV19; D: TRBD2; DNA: TGTGCCAGTAGCCCTGCGGGGGGCCTGTATGGCACCGGGGAGCTGTTTTTT; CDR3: CASSPAGGLYGTGELFF
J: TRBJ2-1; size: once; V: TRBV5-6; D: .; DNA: TGTGCCAGCAGCTTGGGATGGAGCTCCTACAATGAGCAGTTCTTC; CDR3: CASSLGWSSYNEQFF
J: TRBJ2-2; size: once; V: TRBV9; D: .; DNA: TGTGCCAGCAGCGTAGAGCAGGCAGGGATAAACACCGGGGAGCTGTTTTTT; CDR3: CASSVEQAGINTGELFF
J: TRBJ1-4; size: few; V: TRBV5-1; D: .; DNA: TGCGCCAGCAGCTTGATGGGCAATGAAAAACTGTTTTTT; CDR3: CASSLMGNEKLFF
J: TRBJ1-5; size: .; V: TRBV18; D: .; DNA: TGTGCCAGCTCACCTCAGGGGAATAGCAATCAGCCCCAGCATTTT; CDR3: CASSPQGNSNQPQHF
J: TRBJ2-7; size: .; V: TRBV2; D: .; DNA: TGTGCCAGCAACTATATATCCTACGAGCAGTACTTC; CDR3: CASNYISYEQYF
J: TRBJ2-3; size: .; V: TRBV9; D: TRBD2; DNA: TGTGCCAGCAGCGTAGCTCCGGGACTAGCGGGAGATACGCAGTATTTT; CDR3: CASSVAPGLAGDTQYF
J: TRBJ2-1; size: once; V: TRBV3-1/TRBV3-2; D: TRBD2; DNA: TGTGCCAGCAGCCCCCTTTCGGGGGGAAACAATGAGCAGTTCTTC; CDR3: CASSPLSGGNNEQFF